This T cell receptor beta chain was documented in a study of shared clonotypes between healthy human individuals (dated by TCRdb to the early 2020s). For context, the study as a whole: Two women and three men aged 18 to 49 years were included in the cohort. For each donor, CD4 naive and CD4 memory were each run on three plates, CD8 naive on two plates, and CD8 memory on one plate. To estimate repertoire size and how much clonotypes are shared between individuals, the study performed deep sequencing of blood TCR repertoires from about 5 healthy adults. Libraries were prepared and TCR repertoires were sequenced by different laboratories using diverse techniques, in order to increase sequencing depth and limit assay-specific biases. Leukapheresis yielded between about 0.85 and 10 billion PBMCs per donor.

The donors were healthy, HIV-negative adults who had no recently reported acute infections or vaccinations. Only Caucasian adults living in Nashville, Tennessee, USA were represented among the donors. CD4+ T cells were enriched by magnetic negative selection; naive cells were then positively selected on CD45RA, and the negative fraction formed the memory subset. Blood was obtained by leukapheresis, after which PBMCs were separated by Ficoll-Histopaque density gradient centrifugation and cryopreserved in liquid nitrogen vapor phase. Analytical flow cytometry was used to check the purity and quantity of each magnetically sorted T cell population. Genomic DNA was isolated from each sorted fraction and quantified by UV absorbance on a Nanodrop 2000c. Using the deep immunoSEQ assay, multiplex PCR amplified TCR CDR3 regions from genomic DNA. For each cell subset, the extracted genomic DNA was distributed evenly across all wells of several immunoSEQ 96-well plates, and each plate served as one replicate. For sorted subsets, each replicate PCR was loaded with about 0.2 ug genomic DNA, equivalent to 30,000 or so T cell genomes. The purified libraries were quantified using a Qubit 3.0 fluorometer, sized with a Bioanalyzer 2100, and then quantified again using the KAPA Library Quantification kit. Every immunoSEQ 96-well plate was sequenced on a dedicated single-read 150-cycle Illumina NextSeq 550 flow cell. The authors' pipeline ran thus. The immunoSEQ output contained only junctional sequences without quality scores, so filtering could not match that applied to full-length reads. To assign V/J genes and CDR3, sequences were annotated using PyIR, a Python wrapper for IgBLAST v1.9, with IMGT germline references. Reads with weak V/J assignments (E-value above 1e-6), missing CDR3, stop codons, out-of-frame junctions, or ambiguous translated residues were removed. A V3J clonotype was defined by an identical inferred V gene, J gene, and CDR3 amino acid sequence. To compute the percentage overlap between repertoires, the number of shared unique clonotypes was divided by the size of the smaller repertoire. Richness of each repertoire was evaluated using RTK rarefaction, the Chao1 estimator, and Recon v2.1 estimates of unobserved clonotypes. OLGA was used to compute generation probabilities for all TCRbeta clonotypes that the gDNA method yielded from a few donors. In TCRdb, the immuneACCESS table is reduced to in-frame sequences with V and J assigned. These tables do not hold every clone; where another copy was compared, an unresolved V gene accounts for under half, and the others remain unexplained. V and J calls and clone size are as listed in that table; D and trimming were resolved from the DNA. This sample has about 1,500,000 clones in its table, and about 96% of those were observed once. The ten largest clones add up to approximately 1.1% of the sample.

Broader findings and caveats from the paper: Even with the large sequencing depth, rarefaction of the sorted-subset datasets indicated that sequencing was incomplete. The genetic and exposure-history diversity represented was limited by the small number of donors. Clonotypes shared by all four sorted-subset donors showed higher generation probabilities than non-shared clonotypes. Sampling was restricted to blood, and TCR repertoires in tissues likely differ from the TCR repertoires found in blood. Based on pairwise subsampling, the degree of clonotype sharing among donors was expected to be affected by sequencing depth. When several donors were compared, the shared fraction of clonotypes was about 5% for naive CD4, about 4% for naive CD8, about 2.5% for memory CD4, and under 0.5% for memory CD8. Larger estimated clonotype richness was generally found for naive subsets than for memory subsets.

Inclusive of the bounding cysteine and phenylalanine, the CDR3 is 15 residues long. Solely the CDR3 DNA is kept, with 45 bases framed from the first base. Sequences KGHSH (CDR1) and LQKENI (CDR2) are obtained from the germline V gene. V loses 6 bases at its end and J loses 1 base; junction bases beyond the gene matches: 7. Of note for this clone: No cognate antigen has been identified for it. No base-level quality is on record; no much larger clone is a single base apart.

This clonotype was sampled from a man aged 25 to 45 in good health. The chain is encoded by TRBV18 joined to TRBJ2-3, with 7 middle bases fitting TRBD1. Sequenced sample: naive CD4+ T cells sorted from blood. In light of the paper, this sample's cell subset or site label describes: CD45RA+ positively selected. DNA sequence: TGTGCCAGCTCCCAGGTAACAGGGGGCACAGATACGCAGTATTTT. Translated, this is CASSQVTGGTDTQYF.